These 24 T cell receptor beta chains came from one sample sequenced in a study of glioma-infiltrating T cells after dendritic cell vaccination. The method was immunoSEQ multiplex PCR; TCRdb's version includes in-frame clones alone and lacks a portion of them. The sample has about 67,000 clones; about four fifths are singletons. This specimen was blood, taken before dendritic cell vaccination. The receptors were gathered from a human donor with glioblastoma.

V usage is TRBV6-5 and J usage is TRBJ1-2; possibly TRBD1 for D (6 bases). Trimming stripped 6 bases from V and 1 base from J, with 12 bases between. The CDR3 has 14 amino acids. The germline V gene has CDR1 MNHEY and CDR2 SVGAGI. CDR3 in amino acids: CASRYGQNNYGYTF. For the CDR3, the DNA is TGTGCCAGCAGATACGGACAGAATAACTATGGCTACACCTTC.

A few counts support this clone. The chain is built from TRBV5-4 and TRBJ2-2; 11 bases agree with TRBD2. The CDR3 covers 17 residues. Trimming at V came to 4 bases and at J to 1 base, leaving 6 bases not matched to a gene. In germline, CDR1 is SGHNT, CDR2 YYREEE (reference sequence). The CDR3 coding sequence is TGTGCCAGCAGCCGGTATAGCGGGGGGGAGAACACCGGGGAGCTGTTTTTT. Translating gives CASSRYSGGENTGELFF.

V is TRBV7-2 and J is TRBJ2-7; D is perhaps TRBD1 (5 bases). Germline V gene lookup returns CDR1 SGHTA and CDR2 FQGNSA. Between the trimmed V and J ends, which lost 7 bases and 1 base, there was a span of 14 bases. The CDR3 totals 14 residues. The CDR3, as DNA: TGTGCCAGCACGCCCTCGACAGAATCCTACGAGCAGTACTTC. Protein: CASTPSTESYEQYF.

The chain combines TRBV27 with TRBJ1-2; TRBD1 might be the D (6 bases). The CDR3 runs to 17 residues. Germline V CDR1 and CDR2: MNHEY, SMNVEV (reference sequence). Between the trimmed V and J ends, which lost 5 bases and 4 bases, there was a span of 23 bases. The CDR3 here is CASSPSSGTPSGYGYTF. CDR3 sequence (DNA): TGTGCCAGCAGTCCCTCGTCCGGGACACCGTCGGGCTATGGCTACACCTTC.

This rearrangement joins TRBV6-5 to TRBJ2-1, with 12 nucleotides matching TRBD2. Germline loops: CDR1 MNHEY, CDR2 SVGAGI. Trimming cost V 6 bases and J 8 bases; bases outside gene matches: 8. This CDR3 contains 15 residues. This CDR3 is CASRRRTSGEYEQFF. CDR3 nucleotides: TGTGCCAGCAGGCGAAGGACTAGCGGGGAGTATGAGCAGTTCTTC.

The chain carries TRBV28 and TRBJ1-2, with 12 positions matching TRBD1. V shed 6 bases, J shed 0 bases, and the junction held 8 bases outside the gene matches. Germline CDR1 MDHEN, CDR2 SYDVKM. The CDR3 covers 17 residues. In DNA form, the CDR3 reads TGTGCCAGCAGCTCCGGGACAGGGGGCGCAGCTAACTATGGCTACACCTTC. This encodes CASSSGTGGAANYGYTF.

V gene TRBV7-8 combines with J gene TRBJ1-1; D may be TRBD1 (5 bases). Trimming pared 1 base from V and 8 bases from J, leaving 11 bases between. This CDR3 contains 13 residues. Germline loops: CDR1 SGHVS, CDR2 FQNEAQ. The CDR3 coding sequence is TGTGCCAGCAGCTTAGGGTCAGGGTACGAAGCTTTCTTT. Translation gives CASSLGSGYEAFF.

The chain recombines TRBV9 with TRBJ1-4; no definite D call. This CDR3 is built from 14 residues. CDR1 SGDLS and CDR2 YYNGEE come from the germline V gene. V lost 2 bases to trimming and J lost 7 bases, with 12 bases between them. The CDR3 is CASSVGQPGEKLFF. The CDR3 DNA sequence: TGTGCCAGCAGCGTTGGGCAGCCAGGTGAAAAACTGTTTTTT.

V and J are TRBV7-8 and TRBJ1-6; TRBD1 aligns across 7 bases. Germline trimming cut 1 base from V and 7 bases from J; bases unmatched to any gene: 4. The CDR3 loop spans 15 amino acids. The germline V gene encodes CDR1 SGHVS and CDR2 FQNEAQ. The CDR3, as DNA: TGTGCCAGCAGCTTAGAGGGGGCAAGGAATTCACCCCTCCACTTT. Protein product: CASSLEGARNSPLHF.

The chain carries TRBV19 and TRBJ1-5; TRBD1 matches 7 bases. The CDR3 runs to 14 residues. Germline V lookup: CDR1 LNHDA, CDR2 SQIVND (reference sequence). After removal of 8 bases from V and 2 bases from J, the junction contained 6 bases not matched to a gene. The CDR3 coding sequence is TGTGCCAGTTGGGACAGCGGGCGCAATCAGCCCCAGCATTTT. Protein sequence: CASWDSGRNQPQHF.

J is TRBJ2-7 and V is TRBV5-4; no reliable D call. V was shortened by 6 bases and J by 3 bases, with 16 bases between the two germline ends. Germline V gene lookup returns CDR1 SGHNT and CDR2 YYREEE (reference sequence). The CDR3 sequence is 14 residues long. CDR3: CASITRFADYEQYF. The CDR3 DNA is TGTGCCAGCATTACAAGGTTTGCGGACTACGAGCAGTACTTC.

The chain has TRBV9 and TRBJ1-6, with a weak D call TRBD1 (5 bases). The ends were cut back, 2 bases at V and 0 bases at J, with 12 bases in the middle. This CDR3 spans 17 amino acids. Germline V gene lookup returns CDR1 SGDLS and CDR2 YYNGEE. The CDR3 bases are TGTGCCAGCAGCGTCGAGGACACCAGCTCCTATAATTCACCCCTCCACTTT. Amino acids: CASSVEDTSSYNSPLHF. The entire variable domain, with the rest obtained from reference TRBV9 and TRBJ1-6, is as follows: DSGVTQTPKHLITATGQRVTLRCSPRSGDLSVYWYQQSLDQGLQFLIQYYNGEERAKGNILERFSAQQFPDLHSELNLSSLELGDSALYFCASSVEDTSSYNSPLHFGNGTRLTVT.

CDR3 DNA sequence: TGTGCCAGCAGTCCCGCGGTTTACTATGGCTACACCTTC. It is translated as CASSPAVYYGYTF. The chain couples TRBV27 to TRBJ1-2; D is uncertain. Germline CDR1 reads MNHEY; CDR2 reads SMNVEV (reference sequence). The CDR3 contains 13 residues. Trimming removed 5 bases at V and 3 bases at J, with 10 bases between.

The chain carries TRBV19 and TRBJ2-2; TRBD2 aligns across 8 bases. With 6 bases clipped from V and 4 bases from J, the junction kept 1 base outside the gene matches. The CDR3 length is 13 residues. CDR1 and CDR2 from the germline V gene are LNHDA and SQIVND (reference sequence). The CDR3 loop is CASSGGGTGELFF. CDR3 nucleotides: TGTGCCAGTAGCGGGGGGGGCACCGGGGAGCTGTTTTTT.

This chain uses TRBV4-2 with TRBJ2-3; D may be TRBD2 (5 bases). The germline V gene has CDR1 LGHNA and CDR2 YNFKEQ. Trimming pared 0 bases from V and 1 base from J, leaving 8 bases between. The CDR3 extends over 15 amino acids. In nucleotides, the CDR3 is TGTGCCAGCAGCCAAGAACTAGTTCGCACAGATACGCAGTATTTT. Translating it yields CASSQELVRTDTQYF.

This chain connects TRBV7-8 to TRBJ1-1, with TRBD1 identical over 9 bases. The CDR3 is made up of 16 amino acids. V gave up 5 bases and J gave up 2 bases; unmatched junction bases: 9. The germline V gene has CDR1 SGHVS and CDR2 FQNEAQ. The CDR3, as DNA: TGTGCCAGCAGCAGAAGACAACAGGGGGCTAACACTGAAGCTTTCTTT. It translates to CASSRRQQGANTEAFF.

This clone showed up just once. The V gene is TRBV7-6, the J gene TRBJ1-1; D is perhaps TRBD1 (5 bases). The CDR3 contains 14 residues. In germline, CDR1 is SGHVS, CDR2 FNYEAQ. The V end lost 2 bases, the J end lost 1 base, and 8 bases lay between the germline ends. CDR3 residues: CASSLTGGNTEAFF. The CDR3 nucleotides read TGTGCCAGCAGCTTAACAGGTGGGAACACTGAAGCTTTCTTT. The variable domain in full, completed from reference TRBV7-6 and TRBJ1-1, reads GAGVSQSPRYKVTKRGQDVALRCDPISGHVSLYWYRQALGQGPEFLTYFNYEAQQDKSGLPNDRFSAERPEGSISTLTIQRTEQRDSAMYRCASSLTGGNTEAFFGQGTRLTVV.

This clone was seen just once. The gene calls are TRBV11-3 and TRBJ2-2; no reliable D call. V was pared by 0 bases and J by 2 bases, with 10 bases between. Germline values: CDR1 SGHNT, CDR2 YENEEA. The CDR3 sequence is 16 residues long. The CDR3 here is CASSLDGQTNTGELFF. CDR3 bases: TGTGCCAGCAGCTTAGATGGGCAGACAAACACCGGGGAGCTGTTTTTT.

The chain joins TRBV5-1 to TRBJ1-1; D is unresolved. Germline loops: CDR1 SGHRS, CDR2 YFSETQ. CDR3 length equals 14 residues. Trimming left V 0 bases short and J 5 bases short, with 11 bases between. As DNA, the CDR3 is TGCGCCAGCAGCTTGGGTAGCGGAGGGACTGAAGCTTTCTTT. Its translation: CASSLGSGGTEAFF.

The rearrangement uses TRBV2 and TRBJ2-1, with D perhaps matching TRBD2 (5 bases). This CDR3 has 14 residues. V dropped 6 bases and J dropped 10 bases, with 19 bases sitting between them. CDR1 is SNHLY and CDR2 is FYNNEI in the germline V gene. CDR3 sequence (DNA): TGTGCCAGCAGGGAGGACCGTTGGGCCCAGGAGCAGTTCTTC. Residues: CASREDRWAQEQFF.

The chain employs TRBV19 and TRBJ2-1; TRBD2 matches at 7 bases. This CDR3 region has 14 residues. V shed 4 bases and J 4 bases; nucleotides not matched to a gene: 4. Germline V gives CDR1 LNHDA, CDR2 SQIVND (reference sequence). The CDR3 bases are TGTGCCAGTAGTAAGTCGGGGGGATACAATGAGCAGTTCTTC. As protein: CASSKSGGYNEQFF.

The chain recombines TRBV27 with TRBJ2-6; 9 positions match TRBD1. Germline CDR1 and CDR2: MNHEY and SMNVEV (reference sequence). V was pared by 7 bases and J by 0 bases, with 10 bases of the junction left unmatched. The CDR3 contains 18 residues. CDR3 nucleotides: TGTGCCAGCAAGAGAGGGGACAGGGCGAGCTCTGGGGCCAACGTCCTGACTTTC. Amino acids: CASKRGDRASSGANVLTF.

V usage is TRBV6-6 and J usage is TRBJ1-2, with D unclear. Trimming removed 0 bases from V and 7 bases from J, with 12 bases in between. The CDR3 has 14 amino acids. Germline CDR1 MNHNY, CDR2 SVGAGI (reference sequence). The chain's CDR3 is CASSYSTDTFGYTF. CDR3 coding DNA: TGTGCCAGCAGTTACTCCACAGATACCTTTGGCTACACCTTC.

This chain uses TRBV13 with TRBJ2-3, with D possibly TRBD2 on 6 matching bases. The CDR3 totals 17 residues. Per the germline V gene, CDR1 is PRHDT and CDR2 is FYEKMQ (reference sequence). Trimming left V 3 bases short and J 3 bases short, with 19 bases between. The CDR3 coding sequence is TGTGCCAGCAGCTTGGATGCAGGAGGAGGGAGTACAGATACGCAGTATTTT. Its protein product is CASSLDAGGGSTDTQYF.